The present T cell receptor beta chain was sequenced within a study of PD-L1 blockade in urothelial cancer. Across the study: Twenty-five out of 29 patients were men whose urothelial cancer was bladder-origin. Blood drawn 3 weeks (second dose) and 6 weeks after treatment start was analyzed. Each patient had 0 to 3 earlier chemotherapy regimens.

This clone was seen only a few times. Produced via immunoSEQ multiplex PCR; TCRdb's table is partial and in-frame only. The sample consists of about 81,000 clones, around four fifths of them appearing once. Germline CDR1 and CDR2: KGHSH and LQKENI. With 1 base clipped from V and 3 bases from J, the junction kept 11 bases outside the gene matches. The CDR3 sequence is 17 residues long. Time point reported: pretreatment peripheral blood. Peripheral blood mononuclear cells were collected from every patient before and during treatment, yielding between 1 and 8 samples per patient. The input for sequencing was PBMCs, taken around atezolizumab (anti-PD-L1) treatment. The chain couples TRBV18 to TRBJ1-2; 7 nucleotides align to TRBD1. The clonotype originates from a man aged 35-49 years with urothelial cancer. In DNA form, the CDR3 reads TGTGCCAGCTCACCACTATCATTAACAGGGGCCCACTATGGCTACACCTTC. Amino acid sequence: CASSPLSLTGAHYGYTF.